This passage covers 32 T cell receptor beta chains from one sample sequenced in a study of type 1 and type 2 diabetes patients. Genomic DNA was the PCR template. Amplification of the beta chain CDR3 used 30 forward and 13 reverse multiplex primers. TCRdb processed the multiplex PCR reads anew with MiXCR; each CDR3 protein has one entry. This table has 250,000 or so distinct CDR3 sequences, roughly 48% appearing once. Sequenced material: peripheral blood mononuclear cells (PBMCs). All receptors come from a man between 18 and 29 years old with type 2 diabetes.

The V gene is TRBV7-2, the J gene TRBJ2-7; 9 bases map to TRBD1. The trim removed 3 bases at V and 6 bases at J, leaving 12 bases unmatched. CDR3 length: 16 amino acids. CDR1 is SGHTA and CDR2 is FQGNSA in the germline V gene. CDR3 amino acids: CASSLEAGTGRFEQYF. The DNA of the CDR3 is TGTGCCAGCAGCTTGGAGGCCGGGACAGGGAGATTCGAGCAGTACTTC.

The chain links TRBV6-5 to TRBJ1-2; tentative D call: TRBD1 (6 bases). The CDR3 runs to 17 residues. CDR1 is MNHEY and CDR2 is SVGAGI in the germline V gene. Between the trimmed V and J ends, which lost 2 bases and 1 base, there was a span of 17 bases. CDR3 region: CASSYIVGTSNNYGYTF. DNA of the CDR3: TGTGCCAGCAGTTACATCGTTGGGACAAGTAATAACTATGGCTACACCTTC.

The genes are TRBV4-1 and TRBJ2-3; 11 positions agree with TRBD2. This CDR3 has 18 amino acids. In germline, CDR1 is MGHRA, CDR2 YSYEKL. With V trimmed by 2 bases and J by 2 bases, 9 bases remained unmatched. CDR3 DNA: TGCGCCAGCAGCCAACTGTCTAGCGGGAGGCCTTACACAGATACGCAGTATTTT. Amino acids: CASSQLSSGRPYTDTQYF.

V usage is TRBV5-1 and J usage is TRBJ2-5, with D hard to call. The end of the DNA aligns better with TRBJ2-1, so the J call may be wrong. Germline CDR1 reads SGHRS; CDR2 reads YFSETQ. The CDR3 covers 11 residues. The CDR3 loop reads CASSLHDEQFF. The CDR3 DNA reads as TGCGCCAGCAGCTTGCACGATGAGCAGTTCTTC.

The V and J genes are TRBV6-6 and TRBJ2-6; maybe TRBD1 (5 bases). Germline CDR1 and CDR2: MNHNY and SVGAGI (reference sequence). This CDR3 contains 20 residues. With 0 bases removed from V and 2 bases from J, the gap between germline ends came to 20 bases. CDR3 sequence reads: CASSYSSADSYVAGANVLTF. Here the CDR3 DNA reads TGTGCCAGCAGTTACTCTTCAGCCGACAGCTACGTAGCTGGGGCCAACGTCCTGACTTTC.

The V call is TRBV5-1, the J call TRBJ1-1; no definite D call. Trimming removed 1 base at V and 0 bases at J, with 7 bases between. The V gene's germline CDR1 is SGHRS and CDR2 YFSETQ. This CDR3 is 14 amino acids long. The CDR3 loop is CASSLRNMNTEAFF. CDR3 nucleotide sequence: TGCGCCAGCAGCTTGAGAAACATGAACACTGAAGCTTTCTTT.

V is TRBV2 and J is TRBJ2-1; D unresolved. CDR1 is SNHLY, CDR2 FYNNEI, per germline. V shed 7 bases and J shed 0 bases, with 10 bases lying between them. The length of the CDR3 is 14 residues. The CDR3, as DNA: TGTGCCAGCAAACGTGGGAACTCCTACAATGAGCAGTTCTTC. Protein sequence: CASKRGNSYNEQFF.

CDR3 sequence: CASSWKPVPGELFF. In DNA, the CDR3 is TGTGCCAGCAGCTGGAAGCCCGTGCCCGGGGAGCTGTTTTTT. V gene TRBV7-2 combines with J gene TRBJ2-2; no firm D call. This CDR3 is 14 amino acids long. Germline CDR1 SGHTA, CDR2 FQGNSA. V lost 4 bases to trimming and J lost 6 bases, with 12 bases between them.

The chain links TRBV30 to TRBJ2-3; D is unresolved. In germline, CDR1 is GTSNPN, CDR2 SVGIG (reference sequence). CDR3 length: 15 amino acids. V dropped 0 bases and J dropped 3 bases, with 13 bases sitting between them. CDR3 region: CAWSVTLYLTDTQYF. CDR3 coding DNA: TGTGCCTGGAGTGTTACTTTGTATCTTACAGATACGCAGTATTTT. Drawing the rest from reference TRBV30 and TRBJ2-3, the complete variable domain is SQTIHQWPATLVQPVGSPLSLECTVEGTSNPNLYWYRQAAGRGLQLLFYSVGIGQISSEVPQNLSASRPQDRQFILSSKKLLLSDSGFYLCAWSVTLYLTDTQYFGPGTRLTVL.

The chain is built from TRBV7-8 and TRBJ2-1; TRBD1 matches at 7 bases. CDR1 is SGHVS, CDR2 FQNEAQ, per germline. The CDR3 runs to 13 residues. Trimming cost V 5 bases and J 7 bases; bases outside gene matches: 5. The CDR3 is CASSRAGGNEQFF. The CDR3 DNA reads TGTGCCAGCAGCAGGGCAGGGGGAAATGAGCAGTTCTTC.

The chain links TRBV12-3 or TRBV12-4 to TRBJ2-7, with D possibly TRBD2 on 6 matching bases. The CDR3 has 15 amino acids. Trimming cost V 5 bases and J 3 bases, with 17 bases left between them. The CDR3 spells CASSGGAGVHYEQYF. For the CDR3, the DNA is TGTGCCAGCAGTGGAGGAGCGGGCGTGCACTACGAGCAGTACTTC.

CDR3 coding DNA: TGCGCCAGCAGCCGAGTCTGGACTAGCGGCACCTACGAGCAGTACTTC. This encodes CASSRVWTSGTYEQYF. The chain employs TRBV4-3 and TRBJ2-7, with TRBD2 identical over 10 bases. Germline assignment: CDR1 LGHNA and CDR2 YSLEER. V lost 4 bases, J lost 2 bases, and 8 bases stayed unmatched. There are 16 residues in the CDR3.

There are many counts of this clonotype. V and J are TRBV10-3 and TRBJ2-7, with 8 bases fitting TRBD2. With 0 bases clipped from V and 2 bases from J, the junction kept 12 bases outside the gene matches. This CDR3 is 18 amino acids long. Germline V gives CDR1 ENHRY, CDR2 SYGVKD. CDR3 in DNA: TGTGCCATCAGTGAGTCGTTGATGGGACTAGATCGGCCCTACGAGCAGTACTTC. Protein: CAISESLMGLDRPYEQYF.

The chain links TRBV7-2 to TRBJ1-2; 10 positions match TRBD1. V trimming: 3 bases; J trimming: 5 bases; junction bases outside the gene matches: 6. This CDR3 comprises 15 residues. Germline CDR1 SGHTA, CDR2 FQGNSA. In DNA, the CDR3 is TGTGCCAGCAGCTTCGACAGGGGGCTGGGATATGGCTACACCTTC. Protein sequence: CASSFDRGLGYGYTF.

DNA for the CDR3: TGCGCCAGCAGCCGTGGACAGGGAGGCGACGAGCAGTACTTC. Its protein is CASSRGQGGDEQYF. This chain uses TRBV4-1 with TRBJ2-7; 8 positions match TRBD1. The CDR3 has 14 residues. V lost 4 bases and J lost 5; bases outside the gene matches: 7. CDR1 is MGHRA, CDR2 YSYEKL, per germline.

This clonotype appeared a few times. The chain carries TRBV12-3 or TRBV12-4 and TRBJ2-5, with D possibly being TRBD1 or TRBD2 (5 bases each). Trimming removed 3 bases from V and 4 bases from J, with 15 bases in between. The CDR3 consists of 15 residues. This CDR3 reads CASSLWVGGGETQYF. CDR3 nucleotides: TGTGCCAGCAGTTTGTGGGTTGGGGGTGGAGAGACCCAGTACTTC.

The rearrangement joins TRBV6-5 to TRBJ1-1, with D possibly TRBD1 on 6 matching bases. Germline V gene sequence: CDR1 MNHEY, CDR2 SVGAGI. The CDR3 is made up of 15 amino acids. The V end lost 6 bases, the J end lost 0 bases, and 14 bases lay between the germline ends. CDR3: CASREYRVMNTEAFF. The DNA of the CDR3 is TGTGCCAGCAGAGAGTACAGGGTGATGAACACTGAAGCTTTCTTT.

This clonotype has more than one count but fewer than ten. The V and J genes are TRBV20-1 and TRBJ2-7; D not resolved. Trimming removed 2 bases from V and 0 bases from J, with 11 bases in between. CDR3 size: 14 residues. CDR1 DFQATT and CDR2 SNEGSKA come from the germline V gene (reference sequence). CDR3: CSARRDASSYEQYF. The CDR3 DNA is TGCAGTGCTAGACGCGACGCGAGCTCCTACGAGCAGTACTTC.

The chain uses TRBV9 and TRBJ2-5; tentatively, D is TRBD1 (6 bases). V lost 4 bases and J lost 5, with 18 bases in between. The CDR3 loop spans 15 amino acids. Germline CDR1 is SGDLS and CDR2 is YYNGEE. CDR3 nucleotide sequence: TGTGCCAGCAGCTATACAGGGTGGTCGGGGGAGACCCAGTACTTC. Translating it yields CASSYTGWSGETQYF.

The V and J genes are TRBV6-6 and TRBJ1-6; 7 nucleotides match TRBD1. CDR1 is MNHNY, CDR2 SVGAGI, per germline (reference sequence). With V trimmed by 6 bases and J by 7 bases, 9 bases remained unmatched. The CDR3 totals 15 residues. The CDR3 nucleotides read TGTGCCAGCAGCCAGGGACGACAGGGAAATTCACCCCTCCACTTT. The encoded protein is CASSQGRQGNSPLHF.

The CDR3 DNA sequence: TGTGCCAGCAGTTTGGTGCCCCTAGGGAATCTCTACGAGCAGTACTTC. Protein product: CASSLVPLGNLYEQYF. The rearrangement uses TRBV6-6 and TRBJ2-7; D is undetermined. Per germline, CDR1 MNHNY and CDR2 SVGAGI (reference sequence). The V gene lost 4 bases and the J gene lost 3 bases, with 19 bases spanning the gap. CDR3 size: 16 residues.

CDR3 bases: TGTGCCAGCAGTGAAATGAATGAGCAGTTCTTC. This translates into CASSEMNEQFF. The genes are TRBV6-1 and TRBJ2-1; D is uncertain. There are 11 residues in the CDR3. Deletions cut 2 bases from V and 7 bases from J, with 3 bases between. Per germline, CDR1 MNHNS and CDR2 SASEGT.

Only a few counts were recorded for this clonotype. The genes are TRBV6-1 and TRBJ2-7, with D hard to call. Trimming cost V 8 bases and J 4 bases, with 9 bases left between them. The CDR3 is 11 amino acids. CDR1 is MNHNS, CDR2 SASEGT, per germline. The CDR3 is CASREVYEQYF. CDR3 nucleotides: TGTGCCAGCCGCGAGGTGTACGAGCAGTACTTC.

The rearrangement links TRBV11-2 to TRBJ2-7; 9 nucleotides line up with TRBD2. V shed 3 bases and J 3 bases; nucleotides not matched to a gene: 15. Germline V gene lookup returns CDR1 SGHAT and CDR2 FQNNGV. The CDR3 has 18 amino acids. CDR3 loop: CASSFPSVAGEQVYEQYF. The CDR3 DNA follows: TGTGCCAGCAGCTTCCCCAGCGTAGCGGGAGAGCAGGTCTACGAGCAGTACTTC.

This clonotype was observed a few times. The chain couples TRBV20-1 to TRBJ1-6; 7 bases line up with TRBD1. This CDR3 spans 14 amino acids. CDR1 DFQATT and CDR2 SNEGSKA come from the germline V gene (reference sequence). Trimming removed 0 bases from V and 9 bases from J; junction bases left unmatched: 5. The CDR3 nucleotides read TGCAGTGCTAGAGATAAGGGGGCGGGTTCACCCCTCCACTTT. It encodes CSARDKGAGSPLHF.

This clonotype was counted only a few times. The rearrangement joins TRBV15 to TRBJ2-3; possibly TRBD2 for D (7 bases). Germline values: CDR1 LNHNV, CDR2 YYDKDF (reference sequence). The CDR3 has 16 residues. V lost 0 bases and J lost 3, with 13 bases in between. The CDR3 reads CATSRDGRGRTDTQYF. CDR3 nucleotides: TGTGCCACCAGCAGAGATGGGCGGGGGCGGACAGATACGCAGTATTTT.

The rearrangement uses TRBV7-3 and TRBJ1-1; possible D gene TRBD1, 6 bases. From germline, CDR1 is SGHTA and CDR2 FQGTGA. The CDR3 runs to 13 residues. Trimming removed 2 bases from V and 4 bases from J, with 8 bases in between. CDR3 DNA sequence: TGTGCCAGCAGCTTAGACAGGAGCACTGAAGCTTTCTTT. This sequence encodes CASSLDRSTEAFF.

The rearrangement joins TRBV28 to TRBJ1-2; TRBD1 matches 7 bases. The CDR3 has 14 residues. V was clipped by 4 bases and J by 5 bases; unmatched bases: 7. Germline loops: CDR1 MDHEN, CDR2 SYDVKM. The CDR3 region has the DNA TGTGCCAGCAGTTGGGGAGGGGGCAGGTATGGCTACACCTTC. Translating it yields CASSWGGGRYGYTF.

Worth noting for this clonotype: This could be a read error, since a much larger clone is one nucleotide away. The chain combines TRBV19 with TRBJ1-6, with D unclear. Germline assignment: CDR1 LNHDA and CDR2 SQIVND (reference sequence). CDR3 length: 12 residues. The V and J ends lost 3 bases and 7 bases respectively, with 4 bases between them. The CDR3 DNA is TGTGCCAGTAGTATCGTGAATTCACCCCTCCACTTT. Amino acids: CASSIVNSPLHF.

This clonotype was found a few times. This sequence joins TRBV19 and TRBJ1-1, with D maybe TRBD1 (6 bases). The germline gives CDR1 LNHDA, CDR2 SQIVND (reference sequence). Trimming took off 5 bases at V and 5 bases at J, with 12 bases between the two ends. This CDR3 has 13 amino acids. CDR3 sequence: CASSFKGGTEAFF. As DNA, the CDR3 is TGTGCCAGTAGTTTTAAGGGGGGGACTGAAGCTTTCTTT. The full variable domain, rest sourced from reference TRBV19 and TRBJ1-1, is DGGITQSPKYLFRKEGQNVTLSCEQNLNHDAMYWYRQDPGQGLRLIYYSQIVNDFQKGDIAEGYSVSREKKESFPLTVTSAQKNPTAFYLCASSFKGGTEAFFGQGTRLTVV.

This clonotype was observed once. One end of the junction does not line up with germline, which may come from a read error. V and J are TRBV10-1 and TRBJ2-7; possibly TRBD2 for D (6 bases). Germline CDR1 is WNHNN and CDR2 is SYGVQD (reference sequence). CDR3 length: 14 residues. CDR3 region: CASSESGSWGEQCF. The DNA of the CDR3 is TGCGCCAGCAGTGAGTCGGGGTCGTGGGGGGAGCAGTGCTTC.

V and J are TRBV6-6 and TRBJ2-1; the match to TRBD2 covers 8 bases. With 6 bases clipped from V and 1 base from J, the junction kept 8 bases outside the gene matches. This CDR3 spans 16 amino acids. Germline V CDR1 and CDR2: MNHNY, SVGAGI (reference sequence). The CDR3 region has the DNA TGTGCCAGCAGGGATGGACTAGCAGGATCCTACAATGAGCAGTTCTTC. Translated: CASRDGLAGSYNEQFF.